Following are 18 T cell receptor beta chains from one sample sequenced in a study of monozygotic twins with inflammatory bowel disease. TCRdb reanalyzed the 5' RACE reads and collapses them to one entry per CDR3 protein, without DNA. The sample data list approximately 400,000 distinct CDR3 sequences. The sample taken for sequencing was blood. The origin of the receptors is a human donor with ulcerative colitis or Crohn's disease, or a healthy co-twin of an affected twin (not recorded which).

The chain uses TRBV3-1 and TRBJ2-1; TCRdb's D call of TRBD2 is untestable without DNA. CDR3 size: 14 residues. The germline CDR1 and CDR2 sequences are LGHDT and YNNKEL (reference sequence). CDR3 residues: CASSQGIAVMEQFF.

The J gene is TRBJ1-2, the V gene TRBV4-1. Looked up from germline, CDR1 is MGHRA and CDR2 is YSYEKL. The CDR3 is 15 amino acids. CDR3 amino acids: CASSKGNGGNYGYTF.

The genes are TRBV20-1 and TRBJ2-7; TCRdb picks TRBD1, but there is no DNA to check that call. The CDR3 contains 14 residues. Germline V gives CDR1 DFQATT, CDR2 SNEGSKA (reference sequence). The chain's CDR3 is CSASSTGVTYEQYF.

The chain couples TRBV29-1 to TRBJ2-1; as DNA is missing, the TRBD2 call by TCRdb cannot be tested. The CDR3 is 15 residues long. Germline values: CDR1 SQVTM, CDR2 ANQGSEA. The CDR3 here is CAASGSQRGYNEQFF.

The rearrangement uses TRBV12-3 or TRBV12-4 and TRBJ2-1; there is no DNA to check the TCRdb D call of TRBD1. The CDR3 extends over 13 amino acids. The CDR3 loop is CASSLGGIDEQFF.

The gene calls are TRBV5-1 and TRBJ2-1; with no DNA, the TCRdb D assignment of TRBD1 cannot be verified. The CDR3 loop spans 14 amino acids. Germline assignment: CDR1 SGHRS and CDR2 YFSETQ. The CDR3 here is CASSPGPKPDEQFF.

V and J are TRBV20-1 and TRBJ2-7; TCRdb's D gene call, TRBD2, goes unchecked for lack of DNA. CDR1 DFQATT and CDR2 SNEGSKA come from the germline V gene (reference sequence). This CDR3 is 13 amino acids long. CDR3 region: CSAPQSVGYEQYF.

The chain carries TRBV7-2 and TRBJ2-5; TCRdb reports TRBD1, a call that lacks DNA to check it against. Germline lookup yields CDR1 SGHTA and CDR2 FQGNSA. The CDR3 contains 16 residues. CDR3 residues: CASSLRQGSNQETQYF.

The chain couples TRBV20-1 to TRBJ1-5; without DNA, the TCRdb call of TRBD1 cannot be checked. Germline assignment: CDR1 DFQATT and CDR2 SNEGSKA (reference sequence). This CDR3 is built from 16 residues. CDR3 sequence reads: CSASLPQGITNQPQHF.

The rearrangement links TRBV6-5 to TRBJ1-1. The CDR3 runs 11 residues. The germline gives CDR1 MNHEY, CDR2 SVGAGI. CDR3 amino acids: CASSSRLGAFF.

The rearrangement joins TRBV10-3 to TRBJ2-5; TCRdb outputs TRBD1, but without DNA this stays unchecked. Germline loops: CDR1 ENHRY, CDR2 SYGVKD. The CDR3 runs 12 residues. This chain's CDR3 is CAIAQGAGTQYF.

The chain couples TRBV7-8 to TRBJ1-1; the D call of TRBD1 rests on TCRdb alone, since no DNA is present to check it. This CDR3 spans 13 amino acids. CDR1 and CDR2 (germline): SGHVS, FQNEAQ. CDR3 region: CASSPPQNTEAFF.

V is TRBV5-1 and J is TRBJ1-1. Germline values: CDR1 SGHRS, CDR2 YFSETQ. The CDR3 totals 14 residues. CDR3 region: CASSLSQYNTEAFF.

The genes are TRBV5-1 and TRBJ2-5; TCRdb outputs TRBD2, but without DNA this stays unchecked. The CDR3 extends over 14 amino acids. Germline CDR1 is SGHRS and CDR2 is YFSETQ. The CDR3 is CASSRGRKQETQYF. Full variable domain (missing parts from reference TRBV5-1 and TRBJ2-5): KAGVTQTPRYLIKTRGQQVTLSCSPISGHRSVSWYQQTPGQGLQFLFEYFSETQRNKGNFPGRFSGRQFSNSRSEMNVSTLELGDSALYLCASSRGRKQETQYFGPGTRLLVL.

The chain has TRBV3-1 and TRBJ1-3. The CDR3 runs 15 residues. The V gene's germline CDR1 is LGHDT and CDR2 YNNKEL (reference sequence). CDR3 region: CASSQDRGPGNTIYF.

The chain has TRBV20-1 and TRBJ2-5. The germline CDR1 and CDR2 sequences are DFQATT and SNEGSKA (reference sequence). CDR3 length equals 13 residues. The CDR3 protein is CSATSGNQETQYF.

This sequence joins TRBV7-9 and TRBJ2-7. The CDR3 spans 14 residues. Germline CDR1 and CDR2: SEHNR and FQNEAQ (reference sequence). The chain's CDR3 is CASSLDIRHNEQYF.

The CDR3 loop reads CSATHSREGYEQYF. This sequence joins TRBV20-1 and TRBJ2-7; lacking DNA, the TRBD2 call made by TCRdb goes unchecked. The CDR3 sequence is 14 residues long. Germline CDR1 reads DFQATT; CDR2 reads SNEGSKA (reference sequence).